This record covers a single TCR beta chain. This sample is drawn from a study of shared clonotypes between healthy human individuals. Study information: The study used three CD4 naive, three CD4 memory, two CD8 naive and one CD8 memory plate per donor.

The CDR3 length is 15 residues. Germline-derived CDR1 and CDR2 are KGHSH and LQKENI. Trimming removed 8 bases from V and 0 bases from J; junction bases left unmatched: 5. Repertoires were generated with immunoSEQ multiplex PCR, while TCRdb's copy carries only in-frame clones and drops some. The sample includes roughly 2 million clones, 90% to 95% of them seen just once. The TCR sequence derives from a man between 18 and 35 years old in good health. Sequencing was carried out using naive CD4+ T cells sorted from blood. Subset reported: CD45RA+ positively selected. This rearrangement joins TRBV18 to TRBJ2-2; TRBD2 matches 8 bases. The CDR3 region has the DNA TGTGCCAGCGCCTCTAGCGGGCCGAACACCGGGGAGCTGTTTTTT. Translating gives CASASSGPNTGELFF.